The clone carrying this TCR beta chain was detected only a few times. The antigen remains undetermined. Investigators isolated RNA and reverse transcribed it into cDNA to act as the sequencing template. Measured with immunoSEQ multiplex PCR; TCRdb has only the in-frame clones, and not every one. The sample records about 150,000 clones, about 60% being singletons. The length of the CDR3 is 19 residues. V lost 2 bases and J lost 4, with 24 bases in between. CDR1 is SGHTA and CDR2 is FQGNSA in the germline V gene. Researchers took lesional scalp punch biopsies and peripheral blood from people who were alopecia areata patients. The source of the sample is a study of CD8+ T cells in alopecia areata. Study-wide context: Treated patients were given oral tofacitinib, which was dosed at 5 to 10 mg twice daily. Whole-study findings and limits: Scalp sample data also include resident alphabeta T cells from normal skin.

This receptor was taken from a human donor with alopecia areata. The source material was CD4+ T cells sorted from blood, sampled at week 0. This chain connects TRBV7-2 to TRBJ2-4, with TRBD2 as a possible D gene (5 bases). CDR3 DNA sequence: TGTGCCAGCAGCTTATCAGTTGGTTTGGGCAGGAGAGGGAAAAACATTCAGTACTTC. Residues: CASSLSVGLGRRGKNIQYF.